The 10 T cell receptor beta chains given below trace back to one sample, sequenced in a study of T-cell reconstitution after alpha-beta-depleted transplantation in children (dated by TCRdb to the mid-2010s). To prepare the library, PCR was applied. Reads for this sample came from an Illumina HiSeq 2500. Molecular barcoding was employed in the preparation of TCR libraries, with unique molecular identifiers being used to normalize TCRbeta repertoire quantification. TCRdb itself trimmed the public reads at Q25 with fastp, ran MiXCR and retained productive beta chains. Records with the same CDR3 protein are collapsed into one entry carrying the most frequent genes and DNA. The sample table holds 250,000 to 300,000 distinct CDR3 sequences, of which roughly 10% were seen once. The top ten hold roughly a quarter of the sample. Read against the paper, the sample's treatment or condition label means: allogeneic hematopoietic cell transplantation with graft depleted of TCRalphabeta T cells and CD19 B cells.

The input for sequencing was peripheral blood, taken 180 days after TCRalphabeta/CD19-depleted stem cell transplant. The receptors shown here come from a male patient between 2 and 10 years old who had a stem cell transplant for chronic granulomatous disease, so the T cells may come from the graft donor.

This clonotype was observed many times. The DNA for the CDR3 is TGTGCCAGCAGTTATTCTAGCTCCTACGAGCAGTACTTC. This encodes CASSYSSSYEQYF. V and J are TRBV27 and TRBJ2-7; D not certain. This CDR3 region has 13 residues. Germline loops: CDR1 MNHEY, CDR2 SMNVEV (reference sequence). V lost 4 bases, J lost 0 bases, and 7 bases lay in between.

Comments on this clonotype: The conserved phenylalanine or tryptophan normally closing the CDR3 is absent here, so this likely arose from a read error. This chain joins TRBV5-1 and TRBJ2-3, with D uncertain. V dropped 0 bases and J dropped 3 bases, with 5 bases sitting between them. From germline, CDR1 is SGHRS and CDR2 YFSETQ. The CDR3 covers 13 residues. The CDR3 loop is CASSLGPTDTQYS. DNA for the CDR3: TGCGCCAGCAGCTTGGGTCCAACAGATACGCAGTATTCT.

The sample holds many counts of this clonotype. This rearrangement joins TRBV7-2 to TRBJ1-1, with TRBD1 matching 9 bases. Trimming took 7 bases from V and 7 from J; bases not matched to a gene: 7. Germline V gene lookup returns CDR1 SGHTA and CDR2 FQGNSA. The CDR3 has 13 amino acids. In DNA, the CDR3 is TGTGCCAGCACCCGACAGGGGGTAGATGAAGCTTTCTTT. Its translation: CASTRQGVDEAFF.

In this sample, this clonotype turned up a few times. The V gene is TRBV6-5, the J gene TRBJ2-7; 12 positions agree with TRBD2. The V segment lost 8 bases and the J segment 2 bases; nucleotides outside the gene matches: 4. The CDR3 totals 14 residues. From germline, CDR1 is MNHEY and CDR2 SVGAGI. CDR3 bases: TGTGCCAGCCTTACTAGCGGGAGGCCCTACGAGCAGTACTTC. Translating it yields CASLTSGRPYEQYF.

The chain combines TRBV7-3 with TRBJ2-3; 8 bases are a match to TRBD2. CDR1 and CDR2 from the germline V gene are SGHTA and FQGTGA. CDR3 length: 18 residues. Trimming at V came to 1 base and at J to 4 bases, leaving 13 bases not matched to a gene. The CDR3 nucleotides read TGTGCCAGCAGCTTAAATCCCGGGGCGGGGGGTTTCGCAGATACGCAGTATTTT. It is translated as CASSLNPGAGGFADTQYF.

Notes on this clonotype: Relative to the germline gene, one junction end is altered; a read error may explain this. This rearrangement joins TRBV20-1 to TRBJ2-1, with D possibly TRBD2 on 5 matching bases. The CDR3 loop spans 15 amino acids. In germline, CDR1 is DFQATT, CDR2 SNEGSKA (reference sequence). The CDR3 protein is CSASPAAGSYNEQSF. The DNA of the CDR3 is TGCAGCGCTAGCCCTGCTGCGGGCTCCTACAATGAGCAGTCCTTC.

This clonotype was found many times. V usage is TRBV20-1 and J usage is TRBJ2-5; tentatively, D is TRBD2 (6 bases). The germline V gene has CDR1 DFQATT and CDR2 SNEGSKA (reference sequence). V gave up 1 base and J gave up 4 bases, with 10 bases separating them. The CDR3 covers 13 residues. As DNA, the CDR3 is TGCAGTGCTAGAGTGGGGGGACGAGAGACCCAGTACTTC. Translating it yields CSARVGGRETQYF.

This clonotype was detected many times. The rearrangement links TRBV5-6 to TRBJ2-1; no definite D call. Germline V lookup: CDR1 SGHDT, CDR2 YYEEEE. This CDR3 region has 14 residues. Trimming took off 6 bases at V and 1 base at J, with 11 bases between the two ends. The CDR3 bases are TGTGCCAGCACCTTAGGGCTTTCCTACAATGAGCAGTTCTTC. Translating gives CASTLGLSYNEQFF.

This clonotype was seen many times. The gene calls are TRBV11-2 and TRBJ2-1; a weak D match, TRBD1 (5 bases). The CDR3 totals 14 residues. The V end lost 6 bases, the J end lost 4 bases, and 13 bases lay between the germline ends. Germline V gene data show CDR1 as SGHAT and CDR2 as FQNNGV. Written as DNA, the CDR3 is TGTGCCAGCAGTTGGGGCAGCTGGTACAATGAGCAGTTCTTC. Translated, it gives CASSWGSWYNEQFF.

At least ten counts were recorded for this clonotype. The chain is built from TRBV6-5 and TRBJ2-1; 9 bases match TRBD1. J was trimmed by 7 bases and V by 2 bases; bases with no gene match: 9. Germline CDR1 is MNHEY and CDR2 is SVGAGI. The CDR3 spans 16 residues. This CDR3 is CASSYTPGQGGNEQFF. In DNA form, the CDR3 reads TGTGCCAGCAGTTACACCCCGGGACAGGGTGGTAATGAGCAGTTCTTC.